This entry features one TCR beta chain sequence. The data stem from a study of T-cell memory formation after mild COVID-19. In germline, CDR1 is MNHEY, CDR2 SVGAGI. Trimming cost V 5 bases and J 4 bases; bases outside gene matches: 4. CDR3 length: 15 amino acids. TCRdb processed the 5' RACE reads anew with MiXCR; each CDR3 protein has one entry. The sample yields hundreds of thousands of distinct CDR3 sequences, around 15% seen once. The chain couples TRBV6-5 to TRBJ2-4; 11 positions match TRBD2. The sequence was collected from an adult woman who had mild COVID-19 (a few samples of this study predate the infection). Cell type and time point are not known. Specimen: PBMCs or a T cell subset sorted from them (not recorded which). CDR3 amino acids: CASSRLAGWKNIQYF. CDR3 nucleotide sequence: TGTGCCAGCAGTCGACTAGCGGGGTGGAAAAACATTCAGTACTTC.